The 27 T cell receptor beta chains presented below share a single source sample, sequenced in a study of blood T cell repertoires in COVID-19. This table comes from immunoSEQ multiplex PCR, and its TCRdb copy is limited to in-frame clones, with some not included. In the table there are around 74,000 clones, around 85% of which are singletons. The specimen sequenced was peripheral blood. These receptors all stem from a man aged 30 to 45 with acute or convalescent COVID-19.

This chain joins TRBV2 and TRBJ2-1; 9 bases match TRBD2. Germline CDR1 reads SNHLY; CDR2 reads FYNNEI. This CDR3 has 15 residues. With 8 bases clipped from V and 6 bases from J, the junction kept 11 bases outside the gene matches. CDR3 sequence: CASGVGLAGFNEQFF. CDR3 DNA sequence: TGTGCCAGCGGGGTTGGCCTAGCGGGATTCAATGAGCAGTTCTTC.

This chain links TRBV9 with TRBJ2-1; TRBD2 matches at 12 bases. Germline CDR1 SGDLS, CDR2 YYNGEE. The V and J ends lost 3 bases and 13 bases, in that order; junction bases with no gene match: 2. The CDR3 spans 12 residues. CDR3 nucleotides: TGTGCCAGCAGCGCGACTAGCGGGAGCCAGTTCTTC. Its translation: CASSATSGSQFF.

V gene TRBV25-1 combines with J gene TRBJ2-1, with D tentatively TRBD2 (6 bases). Trimming stripped 3 bases from V and 4 bases from J, with 10 bases between. The CDR3 runs 14 residues. CDR1 is MGHDK, CDR2 SYGVNS, per germline. The CDR3 DNA reads as TGTGCCAGCAGTGAGGCAGGGACTTACAATGAGCAGTTCTTC. It encodes CASSEAGTYNEQFF.

CDR3 residues: CASSSLDRVGYEKLFF. The CDR3 region has the DNA TGTGCCAGCAGTTCCCTTGACAGGGTTGGGTACGAAAAACTGTTTTTT. The rearrangement links TRBV28 to TRBJ1-4; TRBD1 aligns across 7 bases. J gave up 8 bases and V 4 bases, and 13 bases lay outside the gene matches. This CDR3 is 16 amino acids long. Germline CDR1 and CDR2: MDHEN and SYDVKM. The full variable domain, in which reference TRBV28 and TRBJ1-4 provide the parts outside the CDR3, is DVKVTQSSRYLVKRTGEKVFLECVQDMDHENMFWYRQDPGLGLRLIYFSYDVKMKEKGDIPEGYSVSREKKERFSLILESASTNQTSMYLCASSSLDRVGYEKLFFGSGTQLSVL.

J is TRBJ2-7 and V is TRBV3-1 (or the pseudogene TRBV3-2), with 9 bases aligning to TRBD1. This CDR3 comprises 14 residues. Germline V gene sequence: CDR1 LGHDT, CDR2 YNNKEL (reference sequence). The J segment lost 2 bases and the V segment lost 4 bases, leaving 3 bases of the junction unmatched. This CDR3 is CASSRGTGTYEQYF. DNA for the CDR3: TGTGCCAGCAGCCGAGGGACAGGGACCTACGAGCAGTACTTC.

The chain combines TRBV6-2 or TRBV6-3 with TRBJ1-5; no clear D. The CDR3 sequence is 14 residues long. CDR1 MNHEY and CDR2 SVGEGT come from the germline V gene. Trimming removed 0 bases from V and 7 bases from J, with 10 bases in between. This CDR3 reads CASSYSSGKQPQHF. Here the CDR3 DNA reads TGTGCCAGCAGTTACTCTTCGGGGAAGCAGCCCCAGCATTTT.

V usage is TRBV5-1 and J usage is TRBJ2-1, with 8 bases matching TRBD1. V lost 0 bases, J lost 4 bases, and 9 bases stayed unmatched. The V gene's germline CDR1 is SGHRS and CDR2 YFSETQ. The CDR3 totals 17 residues. The CDR3 nucleotides are TGCGCCAGCAGCTTGGCCTACCGGACAGGGATATACAATGAGCAGTTCTTC. Protein product: CASSLAYRTGIYNEQFF.

This chain uses TRBV14 with TRBJ1-2; D is possibly TRBD1 (6 bases). This CDR3 is built from 12 residues. Germline V gives CDR1 SGHDN, CDR2 FVKESK. With 4 bases removed from V and 4 bases from J, the gap between germline ends came to 7 bases. The CDR3 nucleotides read TGTGCCAGCAGCCGGGACATCTATGGCTACACCTTC. Translation: CASSRDIYGYTF. The full variable domain, its missing parts supplied by reference TRBV14 and TRBJ1-2, is EAGVTQFPSHSVIEKGQTVTLRCDPISGHDNLYWYRRVMGKEIKFLLHFVKESKQDESGMPNNRFLAERTGGTYSTLKVQPAELEDSGVYFCASSRDIYGYTFGSGTRLTVV.

The chain employs TRBV2 and TRBJ2-1; maybe TRBD1 (5 bases). Between the trimmed V and J ends, which lost 4 bases and 15 bases, there was a span of 25 bases. This CDR3 has 15 residues. Per germline, CDR1 SNHLY and CDR2 FYNNEI. CDR3 loop: CASSAYFDRSNQWFF. The DNA of the CDR3 is TGTGCCAGCAGTGCCTATTTCGACAGATCGAACCAATGGTTCTTC.

The chain couples TRBV3-1 (or the pseudogene TRBV3-2) to TRBJ2-3, with TRBD2 as a possible D gene (6 bases). CDR3 length equals 14 residues. Trimming shortened V by 5 bases and J by 6 bases, and 15 bases separated the two germline ends. CDR1 and CDR2 (germline): LGHDT, YNNKEL (reference sequence). CDR3 residues: CASSSTRLSDTQYF. DNA for the CDR3: TGTGCCAGCAGCTCGACTAGACTATCGGATACGCAGTATTTT.

The rearrangement joins TRBV7-9 to TRBJ2-5; 8 bases match TRBD1. Germline-derived CDR1 and CDR2 are SEHNR and FQNEAQ (reference sequence). V was pared by 6 bases and J by 3 bases, with 3 bases of the junction left unmatched. This CDR3 spans 13 amino acids. For the CDR3, the DNA is TGTGCCAGCAGGTCGACAGGGGAAGAGACCCAGTACTTC. This sequence encodes CASRSTGEETQYF.

This clone was seen more than once but under ten times. V and J are TRBV4-3 and TRBJ2-7; tentative D call: TRBD2 (6 bases). The CDR3 sequence is 16 residues long. Germline V CDR1 and CDR2: LGHNA, YSLEER. Deletions cut 2 bases from V and 3 bases from J, with 17 bases between. The CDR3 DNA reads as TGCGCCAGCAGCCAAAGGTTTGGGGACTCCAGCTACGAGCAGTACTTC. Protein: CASSQRFGDSSYEQYF.

This rearrangement joins TRBV18 to TRBJ2-7; 7 bases fit TRBD1. Looked up from germline, CDR1 is KGHSH and CDR2 is LQKENI. This CDR3 is built from 13 residues. The ends lost 6 bases at V and 6 bases at J; junction bases unmatched: 8. The CDR3 DNA reads as TGTGCCAGCTCGTCCACAGGGGTGGCCGAGCAGTACTTC. Translating it yields CASSSTGVAEQYF.

This clone has only one observation. CDR3 DNA: TGTGCCAGCATCCCAGAGTTCCTAGGAGAGCAGTACTTC. Its protein is CASIPEFLGEQYF. This rearrangement joins TRBV6-5 to TRBJ2-7; no reliable D call. The V end was cut by 7 bases, the J end by 7 bases, with 17 bases between. The length of the CDR3 is 13 residues. Germline lookup yields CDR1 MNHEY and CDR2 SVGAGI.

The chain has TRBV5-1 and TRBJ2-7; possibly TRBD1 for D (6 bases). Trimming cost V 4 bases and J 0 bases, with 14 bases left between them. The CDR3 loop spans 15 amino acids. CDR1 is SGHRS, CDR2 YFSETQ, per germline. The CDR3 region has the DNA TGCGCCAGCAGCGTATACAGGGACACCTCCTACGAGCAGTACTTC. Translated, it gives CASSVYRDTSYEQYF.

The CDR3 sequence: CASSLISRGPWEKLFF. CDR3 DNA sequence: TGTGCCAGCAGCTTAATCAGCAGGGGGCCTTGGGAAAAACTGTTTTTT. The chain has TRBV11-2 and TRBJ1-4; TRBD1 agrees at 8 bases. Germline assignment: CDR1 SGHAT and CDR2 FQNNGV. The trim removed 2 bases at V and 8 bases at J, leaving 10 bases unmatched. The CDR3 loop spans 16 amino acids.

The gene calls are TRBV6-5 and TRBJ2-1; TRBD2 matches 7 bases. Unmatched junction bases numbered 10, after V lost 7 bases and J lost 10 bases. Germline V lookup: CDR1 MNHEY, CDR2 SVGAGI. The CDR3 length is 13 residues. In DNA form, the CDR3 reads TGTGCCAGCACCGTAGACTGGGAGGGGGAGCAGTTCTTC. Translated, it gives CASTVDWEGEQFF.

This chain links TRBV12-3 or TRBV12-4 with TRBJ1-1; D might be TRBD1 (5 bases). The CDR3 extends over 12 amino acids. V was trimmed by 5 bases and J by 4 bases, leaving 8 bases between them. This chain's CDR3 is CASSPGGTEAFF. CDR3 nucleotide sequence: TGTGCCAGCAGTCCGGGGGGCACTGAAGCTTTCTTT.

The table lists this clone with a count of one. The rearrangement links TRBV24-1 to TRBJ1-5; 8 bases fit TRBD1. The germline V gene has CDR1 KGHDR and CDR2 SFDVKD. The junction had 5 bases not matched to a gene; V was cut back by 7 bases and J by 7 bases. The CDR3 is 13 amino acids. The DNA of the CDR3 is TGTGCCACCAGCGACAGGGGACAACAGCCCCAGCATTTT. This gives the protein CATSDRGQQPQHF.

The chain couples TRBV14 to TRBJ2-1; TRBD2 matches 7 bases. The J segment lost 7 bases and the V segment lost 8 bases, leaving 14 bases of the junction unmatched. CDR1 SGHDN and CDR2 FVKESK come from the germline V gene. The CDR3 runs 15 residues. The CDR3 region has the DNA TGTGCCAGCGCCCCTGGCGGGAGATCTCGAAATGAGCAGTTCTTC. Translated, it gives CASAPGGRSRNEQFF.

The chain combines TRBV6-5 with TRBJ2-2; tentative D call: TRBD2 (5 bases). The CDR3 contains 14 residues. With 7 bases removed from V and 4 bases from J, the gap between germline ends came to 13 bases. Germline V lookup: CDR1 MNHEY, CDR2 SVGAGI. CDR3 region: CASKVVGVTGELFF. CDR3 coding DNA: TGTGCCAGCAAAGTGGTGGGAGTCACCGGGGAGCTGTTTTTT.

The V call is TRBV4-2, the J call TRBJ2-1; D not certain. In germline, CDR1 is LGHNA, CDR2 YNFKEQ. CDR3 length equals 15 residues. Trimming pared 0 bases from V and 5 bases from J, leaving 11 bases between. The CDR3 spells CASSQDLSRNNEQFF. In nucleotides, the CDR3 is TGTGCCAGCAGCCAAGATCTATCCAGGAACAATGAGCAGTTCTTC.

This sequence joins TRBV7-9 and TRBJ1-2; maybe TRBD1 (5 bases). CDR3 length: 13 amino acids. Germline V gives CDR1 SEHNR, CDR2 FQNEAQ (reference sequence). The V end was cut by 0 bases, the J end by 6 bases, with 8 bases between. The CDR3 region has the DNA TGTGCCAGCAGCTTAGCAGGGGTCCATGGCTACACCTTC. Its protein product is CASSLAGVHGYTF.

Only one count was recorded for this clone. The chain couples TRBV9 to TRBJ1-6; D is unclear. Germline V gene data show CDR1 as SGDLS and CDR2 as YYNGEE. This CDR3 is built from 14 residues. The V end was cut by 3 bases, the J end by 7 bases, with 11 bases between. CDR3 amino acids: CASSETGYNSPLHF. As DNA, the CDR3 is TGTGCCAGCAGCGAGACGGGTTACAATTCACCCCTCCACTTT.

The chain is built from TRBV4-3 and TRBJ2-1; D may be TRBD1 (7 bases). Trimming took off 1 base at V and 2 bases at J, with 18 bases between the two ends. The length of the CDR3 is 18 residues. From germline, CDR1 is LGHNA and CDR2 YSLEER. The CDR3 reads CASSQGIGTGEAYNEQFF. CDR3 in DNA: TGCGCCAGCAGCCAAGGTATCGGCACAGGGGAGGCCTACAATGAGCAGTTCTTC.

In its sample, this clone was seen a few times. CDR3 in amino acids: CASSLWDRDNSPLHF. DNA for the CDR3: TGTGCCAGCAGCCTTTGGGACAGGGATAATTCACCCCTCCACTTT. The genes are TRBV5-6 and TRBJ1-6, with 9 bases fitting TRBD1. J was trimmed by 5 bases and V by 4 bases; bases with no gene match: 4. The CDR3 length is 15 residues. The V gene's germline CDR1 is SGHDT and CDR2 YYEEEE. The full variable domain, rest sourced from reference TRBV5-6 and TRBJ1-6, is DAGVTQSPTHLIKTRGQQVTLRCSPKSGHDTVSWYQQALGQGPQFIFQYYEEEERQRGNFPDRFSGHQFPNYSSELNVNALLLGDSALYLCASSLWDRDNSPLHFGNGTRLTVT.

The V and J genes are TRBV28 and TRBJ2-1; D might be TRBD1 (6 bases). This CDR3 region has 14 residues. V dropped 6 bases and J dropped 3 bases, with 12 bases sitting between them. From germline, CDR1 is MDHEN and CDR2 SYDVKM. CDR3 sequence: CASRPGQIYNEQFF. In DNA form, the CDR3 reads TGTGCCAGCAGGCCGGGACAAATCTACAATGAGCAGTTCTTC.